This TCR beta chain stems from a study of cytomegalovirus exposure and HLA in healthy donors. Study details: HLA-typed donors were the source of 90 million or so unique TCRs, which an early data release held.

The study's findings and limits: Some V segments, including TRBV6-2 and TRBV6-3, were excluded as indistinguishable. Most TCR sequences showed up rarely, but some public TCRs showed up in many donors. At a 0.05 false discovery rate, a later analysis found 15,000 to 20,000 TCR beta sequences to be associated with HLA alleles.

The PCR employed 60 Vbeta primers together with 13 Jbeta primers. Sequencing was performed with immunoSEQ multiplex PCR; in TCRdb, only in-frame clones are kept and a portion is missing. The sample includes some 190,000 clones, 76% seen only once; the top ten take about 2.5%. The germline CDR1 and CDR2 sequences are ENHRY and SYGVKD. The junction had 4 bases not matched to a gene; V was cut back by 5 bases and J by 0 bases. The CDR3 is made up of 14 amino acids. As for this clone: What it recognizes is unknown.

The specimen sequenced was PBMCs. The gene calls are TRBV10-3 and TRBJ2-7; TRBD1 matches 7 bases. The clonotype originates from a woman aged 25-40 years in good health and CMV-seropositive. Here the CDR3 DNA reads TGTGCCATCAGTCCAACAGGGGCCTCCTACGAGCAGTACTTC. Translated, it gives CAISPTGASYEQYF.